This paragraph reports one T cell receptor (beta chain). This sample was included in a study of blood T cell repertoires in COVID-19. Study overall: COVID-19 samples from acute and convalescent phases originated in the United States, Italy and Spain. The cDNA or gDNA used as material had been derived from T cells, B-cell-depleted T cells, or PBMCs.

Under the authors' procedure: The authors estimated nucleated cell counts from reference gene primer amplification. The repertoire was sequenced with immunoSEQ multiplex PCR; TCRdb's copy has only in-frame clones and lacks some. That table gives V, J and clone size, and the DNA gave D and trimming. The repertoire holds 140,000 to 150,000 clones, with roughly 76% as singletons. V was pared by 0 bases and J by 1 base, with 13 bases between. The germline CDR1 and CDR2 sequences are SGHRS and YFSETQ. The CDR3 extends over 16 amino acids. This TCR came from a human donor with acute or convalescent COVID-19. The donor label of this sample is uncertain. The chain has TRBV5-1 and TRBJ1-1; D may be TRBD1 (5 bases). The sample comprised peripheral blood. The CDR3 nucleotides read TGCGCCAGCAGCTTGGGCCAGGGTATGGGGAACACTGAAGCTTTCTTT. Translating gives CASSLGQGMGNTEAFF.